One sample yielded the 3 T cell receptor beta chains listed below, sequenced in a study of cytomegalovirus exposure and HLA in healthy donors. The PCR ran on 60 Vbeta and 13 Jbeta primers. TCRdb's copy holds only in-frame clones and misses some; the assay was immunoSEQ multiplex PCR. The data show about 130,000 clones, roughly 79% seen once. The sequencing sample was made of PBMCs. The receptors come from a boy younger than 10 in good health and CMV-seronegative.

The chain has TRBV11-2 and TRBJ2-5; 7 bases line up with TRBD2. The CDR3 spans 16 residues. The germline V gene encodes CDR1 SGHAT and CDR2 FQNNGV. V was pared by 5 bases and J by 0 bases, with 9 bases of the junction left unmatched. CDR3: CASSQRGDLYQETQYF. Written as DNA, the CDR3 is TGTGCCAGCAGCCAACGGGGGGACTTGTACCAAGAGACCCAGTACTTC.

V usage is TRBV19 and J usage is TRBJ1-2; 9 bases fit TRBD1. With V trimmed by 5 bases and J by 7 bases, 11 bases remained unmatched. Looked up from germline, CDR1 is LNHDA and CDR2 is SQIVND (reference sequence). The CDR3 is 15 residues long. CDR3 DNA: TGTGCCAGTAGTCCCTACCAGGACAGGGGAAGTGGCTACACCTTC. Translation gives CASSPYQDRGSGYTF.

The chain employs TRBV9 and TRBJ2-1; possible D gene TRBD2, 6 bases. V was trimmed by 0 bases and J by 3 bases, leaving 10 bases between them. CDR1 and CDR2 (germline): SGDLS, YYNGEE. The CDR3 is 15 amino acids. CDR3 sequence: CASSVDERVYNEQFF. The CDR3 DNA follows: TGTGCCAGCAGCGTAGATGAGCGGGTCTACAATGAGCAGTTCTTC.